The sequence of this T cell receptor (beta chain) was determined in a study of post-analysis software for immune sequencing data (dated by TCRdb to the mid-2010s). Describing the broader study: The recorded disease courses included relapsing-remitting, secondary progressive and progressive-relapsing multiple sclerosis, and some patients had no subtype annotation. The patient repertoires were set against about 12 previously published healthy control repertoires from donors whose ages ranged from roughly 6 to 26 years. A subset of samples was prepared in parallel using single-end sample barcoding, then pooled and co-amplified after Illumina adapter ligation. Points the paper makes about the study in general: Significantly higher frequencies in patients than in controls were found for about five TRBV segments, including TRBV5-6, TRBV5-1 and TRBV20-1. The multiple sclerosis patient group was slightly younger than the control group. Direct clustering with F measure revealed strong co-clustering of samples prepared in the same batch, which led to a batch-effect correction. Normalized Chao1 diversity was significantly lower in multiple sclerosis patients than controls, suggesting substantial peripheral T-cell clonal expansion.

CDR1 MNHEY and CDR2 SVGEGT were looked up in the germline V gene. V drops 8 bases and J drops 2 bases, leaving 9 bases in between. The CDR3 runs 13 residues from the cysteine to the phenylalanine. The kept DNA is CDR3 alone, 39 bases in frame from the first base. On this clonotype itself: Its antigen remains undetermined. No clone much larger than this one lies a single base away; base qualities are absent.

The library was prepared using PCR. Data came from an Illumina HiSeq 2500. To reduce PCR and sequencing biases, unique molecular identifiers were built into the TCR beta cDNA libraries. Roughly 0.5 million cDNA molecules were obtained per 1 to 10 million input T cells, so each molecule approximated one T cell. The patient libraries were prepared and sequenced using the same protocol as the earlier healthy control dataset. Within a given batch, samples were prepared together, multiplexed and sequenced on the same HiSeq lane. On the study's bioinformatics: MIGEC was used to process the raw barcoded reads, and molecular identifier groups with only a single read were discarded before consensus assembly and CDR3 extraction. Clonotype tables were post-analysed with VDJtools, normalizing diversity by down-sampling all datasets to the smallest sample size. Repertoire overlap clustering matched CDR3 amino acid but not nucleotide sequences to correct batch-related cross-sample contamination. The public reads were reanalyzed by TCRdb: fastp trimming at Q25, MiXCR alignment, in-frame beta chains only. Every distinct CDR3 protein forms one entry, paired with its most common genes and DNA. The V and J calls follow TCRdb's processing rather than the paper's. The sample yields about 540,000 distinct CDR3 sequences; approximately 31% were counted once. Jointly, the top ten make up about 6% of the sample.

To demonstrate the VDJtools post-analysis software, the study profiled TCR beta repertoires from the peripheral blood of around 13 young patients with multiple sclerosis. Multiple sclerosis patients were children and adolescents aged about 6 to 17 years. This TCR was sampled from a girl younger than 18 with multiple sclerosis. Material for sequencing was blood. The sequence links TRBV6-2 or TRBV6-3 to TRBJ2-2; the D gene is perhaps TRBD1, on 6 matching bases. CDR3 loop: CASLGGNTGELFF. Here is the DNA: TGTGCCAGCCTAGGGGGAAACACCGGGGAGCTGTTTTTT.